The entry below gives a single T cell receptor (beta chain) sequence along with its context. The entry originates in a study of blood T cell repertoires in COVID-19. Study-level background: Material from acute and convalescent COVID-19 was sourced from the United States, Italy and Spain.

As handled by the study authors: Reference gene primers were amplified, and this amplification served to estimate nucleated cell counts. Clones were read by immunoSEQ multiplex PCR, and TCRdb kept only the in-frame ones, dropping some. V, J and clone size are those of that table, while D and trimming were read from the DNA. The sample lists 200,000 to 250,000 clones; approximately 85% were seen once. Trimming at V came to 4 bases and at J to 7 bases, leaving 9 bases not matched to a gene. The CDR3 totals 15 residues. CDR1 is SGHVS and CDR2 is FNYEAQ in the germline V gene. The origin of this receptor is a man in his fifties with COVID-19, enrolled during active disease. Material for sequencing was peripheral blood. J is TRBJ1-1 and V is TRBV7-6, with 10 positions matching TRBD1. In DNA form, the CDR3 reads TGTGCCAGCAGCTCTTACCGGGACAGGGGTCATGAAGCTTTCTTT. As protein: CASSSYRDRGHEAFF.